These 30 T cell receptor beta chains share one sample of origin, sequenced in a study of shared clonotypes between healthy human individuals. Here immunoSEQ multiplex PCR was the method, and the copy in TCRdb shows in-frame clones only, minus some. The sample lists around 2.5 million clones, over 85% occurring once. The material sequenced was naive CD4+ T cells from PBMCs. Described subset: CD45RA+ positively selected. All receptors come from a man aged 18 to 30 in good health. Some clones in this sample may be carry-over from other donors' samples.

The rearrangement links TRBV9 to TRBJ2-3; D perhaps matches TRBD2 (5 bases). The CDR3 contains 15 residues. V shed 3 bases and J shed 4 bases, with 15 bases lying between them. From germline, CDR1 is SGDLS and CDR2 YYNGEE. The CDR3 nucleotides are TGTGCCAGCAGCGCCTCGGCGGAGAGGGCAGATACGCAGTATTTT. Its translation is CASSASAERADTQYF.

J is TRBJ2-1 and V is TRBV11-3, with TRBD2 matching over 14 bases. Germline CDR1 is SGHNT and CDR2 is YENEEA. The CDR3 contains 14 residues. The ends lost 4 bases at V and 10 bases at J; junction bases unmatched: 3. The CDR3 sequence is CASSSRTSGREQFF. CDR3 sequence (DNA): TGTGCCAGCAGCTCCCGGACTAGCGGGAGGGAGCAGTTCTTC.

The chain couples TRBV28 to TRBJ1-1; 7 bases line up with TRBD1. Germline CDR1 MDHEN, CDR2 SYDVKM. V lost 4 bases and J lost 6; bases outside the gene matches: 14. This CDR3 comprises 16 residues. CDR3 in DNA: TGTGCCAGCAGTTCCACACCTCCAGGGGGACGCGCTGAAGCTTTCTTT. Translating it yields CASSSTPPGGRAEAFF. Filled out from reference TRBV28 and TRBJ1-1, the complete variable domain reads DVKVTQSSRYLVKRTGEKVFLECVQDMDHENMFWYRQDPGLGLRLIYFSYDVKMKEKGDIPEGYSVSREKKERFSLILESASTNQTSMYLCASSSTPPGGRAEAFFGQGTRLTVV.

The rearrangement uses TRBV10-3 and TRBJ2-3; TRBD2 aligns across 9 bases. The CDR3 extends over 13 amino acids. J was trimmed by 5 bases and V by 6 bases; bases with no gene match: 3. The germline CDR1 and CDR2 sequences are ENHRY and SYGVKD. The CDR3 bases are TGTGCCATCAGGGGACTAGCAAAAGATACGCAGTATTTT. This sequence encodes CAIRGLAKDTQYF.

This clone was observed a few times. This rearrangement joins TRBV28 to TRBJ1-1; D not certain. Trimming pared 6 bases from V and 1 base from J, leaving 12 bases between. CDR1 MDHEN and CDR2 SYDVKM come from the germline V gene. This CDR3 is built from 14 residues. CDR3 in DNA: TGTGCCAGCAGCACCCGCGGGGAGAACACTGAAGCTTTCTTT. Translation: CASSTRGENTEAFF.

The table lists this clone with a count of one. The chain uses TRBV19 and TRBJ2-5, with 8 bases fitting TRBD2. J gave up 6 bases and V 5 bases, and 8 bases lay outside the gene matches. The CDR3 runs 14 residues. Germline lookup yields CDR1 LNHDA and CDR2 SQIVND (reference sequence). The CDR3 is CASSLPGGGQTQYF. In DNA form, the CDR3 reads TGTGCCAGTAGTCTCCCCGGGGGGGGACAGACCCAGTACTTC.

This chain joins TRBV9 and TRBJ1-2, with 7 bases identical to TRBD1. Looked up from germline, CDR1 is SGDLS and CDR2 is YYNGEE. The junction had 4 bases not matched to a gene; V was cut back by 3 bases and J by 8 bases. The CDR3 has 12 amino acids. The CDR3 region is CASSGQGRGYTF. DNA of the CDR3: TGTGCCAGCAGCGGACAGGGCCGGGGCTACACCTTC.

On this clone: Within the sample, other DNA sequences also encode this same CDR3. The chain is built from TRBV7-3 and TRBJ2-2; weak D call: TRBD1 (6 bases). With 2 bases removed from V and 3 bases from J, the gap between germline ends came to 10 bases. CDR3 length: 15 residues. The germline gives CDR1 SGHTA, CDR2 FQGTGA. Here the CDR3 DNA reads TGTGCCAGCAGCTTACTACAGGGTGACACCGGGGAGCTGTTTTTT. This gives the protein CASSLLQGDTGELFF.

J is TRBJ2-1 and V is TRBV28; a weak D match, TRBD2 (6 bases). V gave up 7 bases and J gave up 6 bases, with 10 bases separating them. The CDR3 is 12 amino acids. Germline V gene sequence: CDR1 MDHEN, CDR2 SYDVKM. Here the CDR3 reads CASTGLRNEQFF. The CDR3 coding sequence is TGTGCCAGCACCGGACTACGCAATGAGCAGTTCTTC.

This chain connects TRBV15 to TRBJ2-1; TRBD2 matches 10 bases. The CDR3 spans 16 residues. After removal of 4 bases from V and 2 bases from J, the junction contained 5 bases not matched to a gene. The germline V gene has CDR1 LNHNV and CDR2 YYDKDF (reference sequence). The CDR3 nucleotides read TGTGCCACCAGCACCCGAGCGGGAGGGCCCTACAATGAGCAGTTCTTC. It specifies CATSTRAGGPYNEQFF.

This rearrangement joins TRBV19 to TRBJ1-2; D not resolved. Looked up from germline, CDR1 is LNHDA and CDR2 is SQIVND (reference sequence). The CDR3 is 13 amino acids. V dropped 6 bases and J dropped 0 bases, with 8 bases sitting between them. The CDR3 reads CASRRQTNYGYTF. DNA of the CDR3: TGTGCCAGTAGGCGGCAGACTAACTATGGCTACACCTTC.

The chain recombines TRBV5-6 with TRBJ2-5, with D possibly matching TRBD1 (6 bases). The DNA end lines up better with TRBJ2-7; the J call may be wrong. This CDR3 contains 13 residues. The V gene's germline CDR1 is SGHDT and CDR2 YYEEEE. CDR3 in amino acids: CASSFGRQDEQYF. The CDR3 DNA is TGTGCCAGCAGCTTTGGCCGACAGGACGAGCAGTACTTC.

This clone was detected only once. The CDR3 is CASTPGGLGETQYF. The CDR3 region has the DNA TGTGCCAGCACCCCCGGGGGTTTAGGAGAGACCCAGTACTTC. This rearrangement joins TRBV6-1 to TRBJ2-5; D might be TRBD2 (6 bases). This CDR3 is 14 amino acids long. Per the germline V gene, CDR1 is MNHNS and CDR2 is SASEGT. The V end was cut by 7 bases, the J end by 4 bases, with 16 bases between.

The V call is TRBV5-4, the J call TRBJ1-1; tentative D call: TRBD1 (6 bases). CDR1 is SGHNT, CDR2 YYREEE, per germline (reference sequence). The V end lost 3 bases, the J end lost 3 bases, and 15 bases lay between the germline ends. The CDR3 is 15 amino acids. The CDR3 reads CASSSGGQGYTEAFF. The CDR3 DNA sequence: TGTGCCAGCAGCTCGGGGGGGCAGGGATACACTGAAGCTTTCTTT.

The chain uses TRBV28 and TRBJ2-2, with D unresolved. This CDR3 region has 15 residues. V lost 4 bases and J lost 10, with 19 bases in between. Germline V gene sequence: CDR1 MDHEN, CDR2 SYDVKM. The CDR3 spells CASSYKAGAELELFF. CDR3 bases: TGTGCCAGCAGTTATAAGGCAGGAGCCGAATTGGAGCTGTTTTTT.

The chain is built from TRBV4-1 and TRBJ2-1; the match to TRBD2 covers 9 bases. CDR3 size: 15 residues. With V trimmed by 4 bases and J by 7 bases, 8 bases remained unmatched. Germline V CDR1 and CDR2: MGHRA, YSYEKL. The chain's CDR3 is CASSPPRGRGNEQFF. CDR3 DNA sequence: TGCGCCAGCAGCCCGCCCCGCGGGAGGGGGAATGAGCAGTTCTTC.

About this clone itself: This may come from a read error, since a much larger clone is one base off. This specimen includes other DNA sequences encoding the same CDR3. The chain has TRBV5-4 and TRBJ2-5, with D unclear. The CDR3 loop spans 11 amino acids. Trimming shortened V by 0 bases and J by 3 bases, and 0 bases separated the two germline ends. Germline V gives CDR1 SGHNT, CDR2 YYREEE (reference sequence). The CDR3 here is CASSLEETQYF. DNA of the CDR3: TGTGCCAGCAGCTTGGAAGAGACCCAGTACTTC.

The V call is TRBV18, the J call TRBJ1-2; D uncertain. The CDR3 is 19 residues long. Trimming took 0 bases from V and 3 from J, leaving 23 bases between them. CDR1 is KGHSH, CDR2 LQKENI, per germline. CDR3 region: CASSPPAWLKDGEYYGYTF. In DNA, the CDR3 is TGTGCCAGCTCACCACCCGCCTGGCTCAAGGACGGGGAATACTATGGCTACACCTTC.

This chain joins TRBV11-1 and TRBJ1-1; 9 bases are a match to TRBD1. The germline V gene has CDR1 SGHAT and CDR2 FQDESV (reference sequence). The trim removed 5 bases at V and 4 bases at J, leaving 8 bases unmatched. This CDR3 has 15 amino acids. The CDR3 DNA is TGTGCCAGCAGCCCTACAGGGGGCGGTGGCACTGAAGCTTTCTTT. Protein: CASSPTGGGGTEAFF.

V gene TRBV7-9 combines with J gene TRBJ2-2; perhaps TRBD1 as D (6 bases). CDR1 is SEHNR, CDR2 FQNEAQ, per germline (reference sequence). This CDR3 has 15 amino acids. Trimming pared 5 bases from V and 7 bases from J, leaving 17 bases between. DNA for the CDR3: TGTGCCAGCAGCACAAGGGGGATTGAGGACGGGGAGCTGTTTTTT. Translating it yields CASSTRGIEDGELFF.

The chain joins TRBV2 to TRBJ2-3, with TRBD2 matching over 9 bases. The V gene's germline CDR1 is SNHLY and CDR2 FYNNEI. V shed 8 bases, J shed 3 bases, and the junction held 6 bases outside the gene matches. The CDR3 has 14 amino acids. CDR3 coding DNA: TGTGCCAGCGGGGGACTAGCCCGAACAGATACGCAGTATTTT. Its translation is CASGGLARTDTQYF.

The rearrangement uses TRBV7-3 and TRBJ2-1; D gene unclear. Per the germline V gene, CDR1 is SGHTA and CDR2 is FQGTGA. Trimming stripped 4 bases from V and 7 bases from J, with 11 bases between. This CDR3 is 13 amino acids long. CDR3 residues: CASSYDFINEQFF. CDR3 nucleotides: TGTGCCAGCAGCTACGACTTTATTAATGAGCAGTTCTTC.

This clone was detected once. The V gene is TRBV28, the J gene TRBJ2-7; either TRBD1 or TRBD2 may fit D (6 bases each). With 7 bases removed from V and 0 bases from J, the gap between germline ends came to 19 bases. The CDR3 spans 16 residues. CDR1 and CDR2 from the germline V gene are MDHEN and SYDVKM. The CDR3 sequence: CASTKGGGTSSYEQYF. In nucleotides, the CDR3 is TGTGCCAGCACCAAGGGGGGTGGAACCAGCTCCTACGAGCAGTACTTC.

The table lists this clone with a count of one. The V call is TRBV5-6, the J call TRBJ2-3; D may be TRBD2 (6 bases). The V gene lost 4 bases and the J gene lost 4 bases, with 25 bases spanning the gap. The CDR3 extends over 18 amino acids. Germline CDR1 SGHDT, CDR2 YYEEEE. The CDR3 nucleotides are TGTGCCAGCAGCCCACCAACGTGGGAGGAGTACATATCAGATACGCAGTATTTT. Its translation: CASSPPTWEEYISDTQYF.

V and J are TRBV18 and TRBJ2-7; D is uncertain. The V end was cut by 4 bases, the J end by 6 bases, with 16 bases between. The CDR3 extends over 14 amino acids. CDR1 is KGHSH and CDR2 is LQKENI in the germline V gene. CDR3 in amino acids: CASSRTQQSGEQYF. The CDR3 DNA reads TGTGCCAGCTCACGAACGCAGCAATCGGGCGAGCAGTACTTC.

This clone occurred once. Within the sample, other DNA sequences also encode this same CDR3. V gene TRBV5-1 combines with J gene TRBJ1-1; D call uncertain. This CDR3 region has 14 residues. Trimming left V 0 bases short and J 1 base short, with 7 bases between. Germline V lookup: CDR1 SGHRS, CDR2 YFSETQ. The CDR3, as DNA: TGCGCCAGCAGCTTGGGGAGCAAGAACACTGAAGCTTTCTTT. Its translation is CASSLGSKNTEAFF.

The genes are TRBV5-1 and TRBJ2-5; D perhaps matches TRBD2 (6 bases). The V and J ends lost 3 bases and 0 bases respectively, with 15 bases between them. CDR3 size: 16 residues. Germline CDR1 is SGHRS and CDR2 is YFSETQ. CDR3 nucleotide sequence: TGCGCCAGCAGCTATTACCTGGGGGGATACCAAGAGACCCAGTACTTC. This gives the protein CASSYYLGGYQETQYF.

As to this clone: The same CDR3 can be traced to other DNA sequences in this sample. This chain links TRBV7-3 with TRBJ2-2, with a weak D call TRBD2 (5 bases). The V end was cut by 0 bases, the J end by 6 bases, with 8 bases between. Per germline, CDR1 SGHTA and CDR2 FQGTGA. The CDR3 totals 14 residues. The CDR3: CASSLTGSAGELFF. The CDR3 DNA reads TGTGCCAGCAGCTTAACAGGGAGTGCCGGGGAGCTGTTTTTT.

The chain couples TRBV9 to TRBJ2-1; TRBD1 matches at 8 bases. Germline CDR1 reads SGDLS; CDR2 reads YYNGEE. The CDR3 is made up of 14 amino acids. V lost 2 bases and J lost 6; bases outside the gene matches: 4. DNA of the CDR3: TGTGCCAGCAGCGTCTCGGACAGGGTCAATGAGCAGTTCTTC. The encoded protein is CASSVSDRVNEQFF.

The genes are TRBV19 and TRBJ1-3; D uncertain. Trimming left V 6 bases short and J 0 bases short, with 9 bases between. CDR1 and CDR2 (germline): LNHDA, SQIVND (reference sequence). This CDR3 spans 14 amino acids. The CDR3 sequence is CASRLVSSGNTIYF. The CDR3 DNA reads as TGTGCCAGTAGGCTGGTGAGCTCTGGAAACACCATATATTTT.